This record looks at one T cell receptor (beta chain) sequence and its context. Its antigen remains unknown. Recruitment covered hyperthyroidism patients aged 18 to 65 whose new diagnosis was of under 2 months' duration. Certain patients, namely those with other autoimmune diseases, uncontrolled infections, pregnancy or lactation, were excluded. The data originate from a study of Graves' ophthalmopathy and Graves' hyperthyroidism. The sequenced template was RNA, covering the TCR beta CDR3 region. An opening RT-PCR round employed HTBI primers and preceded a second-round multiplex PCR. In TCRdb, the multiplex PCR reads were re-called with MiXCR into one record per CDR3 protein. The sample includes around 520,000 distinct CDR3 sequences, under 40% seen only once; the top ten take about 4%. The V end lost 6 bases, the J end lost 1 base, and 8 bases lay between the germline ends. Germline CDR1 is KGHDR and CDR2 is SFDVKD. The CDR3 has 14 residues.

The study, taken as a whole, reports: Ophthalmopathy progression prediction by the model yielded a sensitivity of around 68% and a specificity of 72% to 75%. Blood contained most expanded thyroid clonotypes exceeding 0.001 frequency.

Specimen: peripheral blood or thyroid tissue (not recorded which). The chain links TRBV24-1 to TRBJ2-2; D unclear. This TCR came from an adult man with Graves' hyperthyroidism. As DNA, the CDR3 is TGTGCCACCAGTTACCTCGGGAACACCGGGGAGCTGTTTTTT. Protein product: CATSYLGNTGELFF.